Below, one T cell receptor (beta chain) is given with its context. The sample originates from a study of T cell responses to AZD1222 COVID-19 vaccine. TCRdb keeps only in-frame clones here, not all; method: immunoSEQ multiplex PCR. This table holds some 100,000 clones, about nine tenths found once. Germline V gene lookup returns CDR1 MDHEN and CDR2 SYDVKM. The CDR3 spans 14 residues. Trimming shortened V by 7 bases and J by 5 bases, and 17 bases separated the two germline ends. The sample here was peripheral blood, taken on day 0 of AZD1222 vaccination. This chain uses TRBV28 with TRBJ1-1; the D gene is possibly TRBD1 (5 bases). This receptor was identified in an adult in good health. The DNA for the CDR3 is TGTGCCAGCACCATTATGGGGACGGGGACTGAAGCTTTCTTT. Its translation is CASTIMGTGTEAFF.